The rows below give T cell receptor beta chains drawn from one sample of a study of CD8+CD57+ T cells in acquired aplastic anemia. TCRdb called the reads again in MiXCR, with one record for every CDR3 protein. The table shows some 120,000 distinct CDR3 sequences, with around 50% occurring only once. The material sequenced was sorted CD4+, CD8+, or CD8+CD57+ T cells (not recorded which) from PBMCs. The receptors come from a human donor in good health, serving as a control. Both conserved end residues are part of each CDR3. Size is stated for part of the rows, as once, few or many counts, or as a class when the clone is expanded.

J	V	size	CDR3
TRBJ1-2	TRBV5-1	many	CASTHTSDSLYGYTF
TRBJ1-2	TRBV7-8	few	CASSLVIGGDYGYTF
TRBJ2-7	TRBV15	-	CATSRQFYEQYF
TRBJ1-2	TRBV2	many	CASVGLNYGYTF
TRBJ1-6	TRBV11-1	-	CASSARTGIGVNSPLHF
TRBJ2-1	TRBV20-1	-	CSAGVAGGGNEQFF
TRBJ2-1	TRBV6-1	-	CASRSYSVGENEQFF
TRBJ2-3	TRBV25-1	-	CASSDGAADTQYF
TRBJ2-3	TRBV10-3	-	CAAIRGLAADTQYF
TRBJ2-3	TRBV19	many	CASSTREKAGTDTQYF
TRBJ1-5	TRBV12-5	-	CASGLGPNQPQHF
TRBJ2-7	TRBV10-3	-	CAISGGLAGGEQYF
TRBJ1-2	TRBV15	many	CATSRDYDSYYGYTF
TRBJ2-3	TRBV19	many	CASTSHRDSTDTQYF
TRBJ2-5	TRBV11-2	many	CASSTRTGAVYQETQYF
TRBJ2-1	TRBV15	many	CATSRGSSGYNEQFF
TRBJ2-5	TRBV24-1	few	CATSEATGGLQETQYF
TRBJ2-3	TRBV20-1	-	CSASSGIRADTQYF
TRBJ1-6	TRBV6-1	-	CASRSAWNSPLHF
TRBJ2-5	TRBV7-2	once	CASSSGTSGGTQYF
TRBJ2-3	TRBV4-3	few	CASSLRVSLADTQYF
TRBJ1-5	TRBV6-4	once	CASSVRGYSNQPQHF
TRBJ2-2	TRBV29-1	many	CSVDTSYTGELFF
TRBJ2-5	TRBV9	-	CASSGTSGGQETQYF
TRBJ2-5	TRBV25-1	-	CASSEYRLAGGPQETQYF
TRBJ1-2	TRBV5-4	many	CASSLEPGARAYGYTF
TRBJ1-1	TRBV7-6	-	CASSDNELHEAFF
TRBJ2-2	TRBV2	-	CASAPPGRGTGELFF
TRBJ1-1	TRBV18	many	CASSYGQNTEAFF
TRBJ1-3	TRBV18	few	CASSPAGSGNTIYF
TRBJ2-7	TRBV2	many	CASRAQGISYEQYF
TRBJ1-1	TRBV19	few	CASIRAMNTEAFF
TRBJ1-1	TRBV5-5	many	CASSLLNRGTEAFF
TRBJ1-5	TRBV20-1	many	CSARDEQGSNQPQHF
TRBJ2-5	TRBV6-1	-	CASSRPSLQETQYF
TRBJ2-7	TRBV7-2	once	CASSLGGTEQYF
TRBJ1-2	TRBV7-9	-	CATGTGANYGYTF